Listed below are T cell receptor beta chains from one sample, sequenced in a study of T-cell reconstitution after alpha-beta-depleted transplantation in children. TCRdb recomputed calls from the PCR reads with MiXCR, one row per CDR3 protein. The sample carries around 250,000 distinct CDR3 sequences, about 23% recorded once. The sample consisted of PBMCs, taken before TCRalphabeta/CD19-depleted stem cell transplant. All receptors come from a girl aged 2 to 10 with Fanconi anemia, due to receive a stem cell transplant. Both conserved end residues are part of each CDR3. Fields, in order: D gene, V gene, CDR3 length, clone size, J gene, CDR3 protein, CDR3 DNA. The D gene is left open where the match is weak. Rows may omit the clone size; those that give it use once, few, many or a size class.

D: -; V: TRBV20-1; length: 14; size: few; J: TRBJ2-3; CDR3: CSASSQSATDTQYF; DNA: TGCAGTGCTAGTTCCCAGTCCGCCACAGATACGCAGTATTTT
D: -; V: TRBV9; length: 15; size: few; J: TRBJ2-5; CDR3: CASSGRWGPQETQYF; DNA: TGTGCCAGCAGCGGAAGATGGGGACCCCAAGAGACCCAGTACTTC
D: TRBD2; V: TRBV29-1; length: 15; size: many; J: TRBJ2-5; CDR3: CSVGTGTRVVETQYF; DNA: TGCAGCGTGGGAACCGGGACTAGGGTTGTAGAGACCCAGTACTTC
D: TRBD2; V: TRBV5-1; length: 16; size: -; J: TRBJ2-1; CDR3: CASSLNLAGDYNEQFF; DNA: TGCGCCAGCAGCTTGAACCTAGCGGGAGACTACAATGAGCAGTTCTTC
D: TRBD1; V: TRBV27; length: 16; size: -; J: TRBJ2-7; CDR3: CASSLASGTGVYEQYF; DNA: TGTGCCAGCAGTTTAGCTTCTGGGACAGGGGTCTACGAGCAGTACTTC
D: TRBD1; V: TRBV20-1; length: 17; size: many; J: TRBJ2-3; CDR3: CSAQVGEGQGDTDTQYF; DNA: TGCAGTGCCCAGGTGGGAGAGGGACAGGGTGATACAGATACGCAGTATTTT
D: TRBD1; V: TRBV29-1; length: 15; size: -; J: TRBJ2-7; CDR3: CSGGQLAGQGNEQYF; DNA: TGCAGCGGCGGCCAACTCGCCGGACAGGGTAACGAGCAGTACTTC
D: TRBD1; V: TRBV29-1; length: 13; size: -; J: TRBJ2-3; CDR3: CSVDREGADTQYF; DNA: TGCAGCGTGGACAGGGAAGGTGCAGATACGCAGTATTTT
D: -; V: TRBV20-1; length: 11; size: -; J: TRBJ2-5; CDR3: CSANTQETQYF; DNA: TGCAGTGCTAATACCCAAGAGACCCAGTACTTC
D: -; V: TRBV20-1; length: 16; size: -; J: TRBJ1-3; CDR3: CSARDQGRSTGNTIYF; DNA: TGCAGTGCTAGAGATCAAGGCCGGTCTACTGGAAACACCATATATTTT
D: -; V: TRBV12-3/TRBV12-4; length: 15; size: many; J: TRBJ2-2; CDR3: CASRSDIRDTGELFF; DNA: TGTGCCAGCAGGTCAGATATACGAGACACCGGGGAGCTGTTTTTT
D: TRBD1; V: TRBV3-1; length: 20; size: -; J: TRBJ2-1; CDR3: CASSQQAPRTGEDSYNEQFF; DNA: TGTGCCAGCAGCCAGCAGGCCCCTCGGACAGGAGAGGATTCCTACAATGAGCAGTTCTTC
D: -; V: TRBV21-1; length: 17; size: few; J: TRBJ2-3; CDR3: CASSKGLKRASTDTQYF; DNA: TGTGCCAGCAGCAAAGGACTCAAACGAGCTAGCACAGATACGCAGTATTTT
D: -; V: TRBV4-2; length: 14; size: many; J: TRBJ2-7; CDR3: CASSPLSRSYEQYF; DNA: TGTGCCAGCAGCCCCTTAAGTCGTTCCTACGAGCAGTACTTC
D: TRBD2; V: TRBV7-2; length: 17; size: -; J: TRBJ2-1; CDR3: CASSSLGRASSYNEQFF; DNA: TGTGCCAGCAGCTCCCTCGGGAGGGCGAGCTCCTACAATGAGCAGTTCTTC
D: -; V: TRBV12-3/TRBV12-4; length: 11; size: many; J: TRBJ2-1; CDR3: CASSFGNEQFF; DNA: TGTGCCAGCAGTTTCGGCAATGAGCAGTTCTTC
D: TRBD1; V: TRBV25-1; length: 14; size: few; J: TRBJ2-7; CDR3: CASRRTGLDYEQYF; DNA: TGTGCCAGCAGGCGGACAGGGTTAGACTACGAGCAGTACTTC
D: -; V: TRBV7-9; length: 11; size: -; J: TRBJ2-7; CDR3: CASSPSNEQYF; DNA: TGTGCCAGCAGTCCCTCGAACGAGCAGTACTTC
D: -; V: TRBV5-5; length: 14; size: many; J: TRBJ2-7; CDR3: CASSLGRLNYEQYF; DNA: TGTGCCAGCAGCTTGGGTAGGCTCAACTACGAGCAGTACTTC
D: -; V: TRBV6-6; length: 13; size: -; J: TRBJ1-2; CDR3: CASNATGSYGYTF; DNA: TGTGCCAGCAACGCAACAGGGTCCTATGGCTACACCTTC
D: -; V: TRBV20-1; length: 12; size: few; J: TRBJ1-1; CDR3: CSAPSYGAEAFF; DNA: TGCAGTGCTCCCTCTTATGGGGCTGAAGCTTTCTTT
D: TRBD2; V: TRBV20-1; length: 15; size: few; J: TRBJ2-7; CDR3: CSASSGSDPYYEQYF; DNA: TGCAGTGCTAGTAGCGGGAGCGATCCTTACTACGAGCAGTACTTC
D: -; V: TRBV29-1; length: 12; size: many; J: TRBJ2-3; CDR3: CSVGLRTDTQYF; DNA: TGCAGCGTTGGTCTGCGCACAGATACGCAGTATTTT
D: -; V: TRBV29-1; length: 12; size: many; J: TRBJ2-7; CDR3: CSVGSGIYEQYF; DNA: TGCAGCGTTGGGTCGGGGATCTACGAGCAGTACTTC
D: -; V: TRBV20-1; length: 13; size: few; J: TRBJ1-5; CDR3: CSARGRANQPQHF; DNA: TGCAGTGCTAGAGGCAGAGCCAATCAGCCCCAGCATTTT
D: -; V: TRBV5-1; length: 13; size: few; J: TRBJ2-5; CDR3: CASSFTTEETQYF; DNA: TGCGCCAGCAGCTTCACTACGGAGGAGACCCAGTACTTC
D: TRBD2; V: TRBV20-1; length: 14; size: -; J: TRBJ2-5; CDR3: CSARWTSGQETQYF; DNA: TGCAGTGCTAGATGGACTAGCGGGCAAGAGACCCAGTACTTC
D: -; V: TRBV7-2; length: 13; size: many; J: TRBJ2-3; CDR3: CASSLRQADTQYF; DNA: TGTGCCAGCAGCTTACGGCAGGCAGATACGCAGTATTTT
D: -; V: TRBV29-1; length: 14; size: -; J: TRBJ2-1; CDR3: CSVAGTHFSNEQFF; DNA: TGCAGCGTTGCGGGGACTCACTTCAGCAATGAGCAGTTCTTC
D: TRBD2; V: TRBV18; length: 14; size: few; J: TRBJ2-7; CDR3: CASSPELAAYEQYF; DNA: TGTGCCAGCTCACCTGAGCTAGCGGCCTACGAGCAGTACTTC
D: -; V: TRBV7-2; length: 16; size: many; J: TRBJ1-1; CDR3: CASSLRGSRENTEAFF; DNA: TGTGCCAGCAGCTTAAGGGGGAGCCGGGAGAACACTGAAGCTTTCTTT
D: TRBD2; V: TRBV20-1; length: 15; size: few; J: TRBJ2-5; CDR3: CSARDYSSGIETQYF; DNA: TGCAGTGCTAGAGATTACTCTAGCGGGATTGAGACCCAGTACTTC
D: -; V: TRBV20-1; length: 10; size: once; J: TRBJ2-7; CDR3: CSARLLTKYF; DNA: TGCAGTGCTAGGTTGCTGACTAAGTACTTC
D: TRBD2; V: TRBV12-3/TRBV12-4; length: 15; size: few; J: TRBJ2-1; CDR3: CASNTRGGSYNEQFF; DNA: TGTGCCAGCAATACCCGGGGGGGTTCCTACAATGAGCAGTTCTTC
D: TRBD2; V: TRBV16; length: 15; size: -; J: TRBJ2-1; CDR3: CASTAVAGIVREQFF; DNA: TGTGCCAGCACCGCAGTAGCGGGAATAGTCCGGGAGCAGTTCTTC
D: TRBD1; V: TRBV29-1; length: 18; size: many; J: TRBJ2-6; CDR3: CSVLDRDSVSSGANVLTF; DNA: TGCAGCGTTCTTGATCGGGACAGCGTTTCCTCTGGGGCCAACGTCCTGACTTTC
D: TRBD2; V: TRBV29-1; length: 14; size: many; J: TRBJ2-7; CDR3: CSVETAMGGGEQYF; DNA: TGCAGCGTTGAAACAGCAATGGGGGGGGGAGAGCAGTACTTC
D: -; V: TRBV19; length: 15; size: few; J: TRBJ2-2; CDR3: CASSMVLGGAGELFF; DNA: TGTGCCAGTAGCATGGTACTAGGGGGGGCCGGGGAGCTGTTTTTT
D: TRBD2; V: TRBV20-1; length: 16; size: -; J: TRBJ2-5; CDR3: CSGGLAGPSYQETQYF; DNA: TGCAGTGGGGGACTAGCGGGGCCATCGTACCAAGAGACCCAGTACTTC
D: -; V: TRBV20-1; length: 16; size: -; J: TRBJ2-3; CDR3: CSARDKFGGLTDTQYF; DNA: TGCAGTGCTAGAGACAAGTTTGGGGGGCTCACAGATACGCAGTATTTT
D: -; V: TRBV15; length: 17; size: many; J: TRBJ2-1; CDR3: CATSRDYKPRRGDEQFF; DNA: TGTGCCACCAGCAGAGATTATAAGCCCCGGCGCGGGGATGAGCAGTTCTTC
D: TRBD1; V: TRBV13; length: 16; size: -; J: TRBJ2-3; CDR3: CASSSLQTGLTDTQYF; DNA: TGTGCCAGCAGCTCTCTCCAGACAGGGCTCACAGATACGCAGTATTTT
D: -; V: TRBV20-1; length: 10; size: -; J: TRBJ1-2; CDR3: CSARTDPYTF; DNA: TGCAGTGCTAGGACGGACCCCTACACCTTC
D: TRBD1; V: TRBV12-3/TRBV12-4; length: 16; size: -; J: TRBJ2-1; CDR3: CASSLGEQGFYNEQFF; DNA: TGTGCCAGCAGTTTGGGCGAACAGGGGTTTTACAATGAGCAGTTCTTC
D: -; V: TRBV29-1; length: 13; size: many; J: TRBJ2-7; CDR3: CSVEVWESDEQYF; DNA: TGCAGCGTTGAAGTATGGGAAAGTGACGAGCAGTACTTC
D: TRBD2; V: TRBV7-2; length: 16; size: many; J: TRBJ2-3; CDR3: CASSFRALAGGDTQYF; DNA: TGTGCCAGCAGCTTTAGGGCGCTAGCGGGGGGAGATACGCAGTATTTT
D: TRBD2; V: TRBV10-3; length: 14; size: many; J: TRBJ2-5; CDR3: CAISYSGSEETQYF; DNA: TGTGCCATCAGTTATAGCGGGAGTGAGGAGACCCAGTACTTC
D: -; V: TRBV7-6; length: 15; size: few; J: TRBJ2-1; CDR3: CASSLGWTTDNEQFF; DNA: TGTGCCAGCAGCTTAGGTTGGACTACCGACAATGAGCAGTTCTTC
D: TRBD1; V: TRBV12-3/TRBV12-4; length: 15; size: -; J: TRBJ2-2; CDR3: CASRIDRGRAGELFF; DNA: TGTGCCAGCAGGATAGACAGGGGGCGAGCCGGGGAGCTGTTTTTT
D: TRBD1; V: TRBV5-1; length: 13; size: once; J: TRBJ1-1; CDR3: CASSYRGGYEAFF; DNA: TGCGCCAGCAGCTACAGGGGAGGGTATGAAGCTTTCTTT